Listed here are 24 T cell receptor beta chains from one sample, sequenced in a study of control samples from healthy donors and cancer patients. Sequenced by immunoSEQ multiplex PCR; TCRdb stores in-frame clones only, minus some. The sample holds about 160,000 clones; about 94% are singletons and the top ten take around 8%. Sequenced material: blood. The receptors derive from a woman in her forties in good health.

The chain combines TRBV29-1 with TRBJ1-1; 7 bases map to TRBD1. V was pared by 5 bases and J by 3 bases, with 9 bases of the junction left unmatched. The CDR3 loop spans 14 amino acids. Germline CDR1 SQVTM, CDR2 ANQGSEA. The CDR3 coding sequence is TGCAGCGTTCAAAAACAGGGGAGTTACACTGAAGCTTTCTTT. It is translated as CSVQKQGSYTEAFF.

The chain combines TRBV4-3 with TRBJ1-1; D gene ambiguous. Per germline, CDR1 LGHNA and CDR2 YSLEER. V shed 4 bases and J shed 3 bases, with 15 bases lying between them. The CDR3 consists of 15 residues. CDR3 loop: CASSLAATMDTEAFF. The CDR3 DNA follows: TGCGCCAGCAGCCTCGCAGCGACTATGGACACTGAAGCTTTCTTT.

V and J are TRBV12-3 or TRBV12-4 and TRBJ2-7; TRBD1 or TRBD2 may be the D gene (5 bases each). V lost 8 bases, J lost 10 bases, and 18 bases lay in between. This CDR3 is 12 amino acids long. The CDR3 sequence is CASSRQRSKQYF. The CDR3 bases are TGTGCCAGCTCGAGACAGCGGTCGAAACAGTACTTC.

J is TRBJ1-2 and V is TRBV6-5; D is unresolved. Germline CDR1 reads MNHEY; CDR2 reads SVGAGI. CDR3 length: 13 amino acids. Trimming removed 2 bases at V and 3 bases at J, with 7 bases between. The DNA of the CDR3 is TGTGCCAGCAGTTACGCCGGGGACTATGGCTACACCTTC. This sequence encodes CASSYAGDYGYTF.

The chain uses TRBV6-2 or TRBV6-3 and TRBJ1-6; no firm D call. The CDR3 is made up of 14 amino acids. The germline gives CDR1 MNHEY, CDR2 SVGEGT. Trimming cost V 2 bases and J 6 bases, with 8 bases left between them. CDR3 DNA: TGTGCCAGCAGTTACAGATCTTTTAATTCACCCCTCCACTTT. This translates into CASSYRSFNSPLHF.

CDR3 sequence: CASRWDRGPGTEAFF. The CDR3 nucleotides are TGTGCCAGTAGGTGGGACAGGGGGCCGGGCACTGAAGCTTTCTTT. The chain uses TRBV19 and TRBJ1-1; 12 bases match TRBD1. With 6 bases clipped from V and 4 bases from J, the junction kept 6 bases outside the gene matches. The CDR3 is made up of 15 amino acids. Germline CDR1 and CDR2: LNHDA and SQIVND (reference sequence).

The chain couples TRBV29-1 to TRBJ1-2; TRBD1 aligns across 7 bases. With V trimmed by 3 bases and J by 1 base, 5 bases remained unmatched. CDR3 length: 14 amino acids. Germline CDR1 is SQVTM and CDR2 is ANQGSEA. The CDR3 nucleotides are TGCAGCGTTGACCGGGACAGAGTTAACTATGGCTACACCTTC. The encoded protein is CSVDRDRVNYGYTF.

V and J are TRBV5-4 and TRBJ2-7; maybe TRBD1 (6 bases). CDR3 length: 13 residues. Trimming shortened V by 4 bases and J by 4 bases, and 12 bases separated the two germline ends. The germline CDR1 and CDR2 sequences are SGHNT and YYREEE (reference sequence). This chain's CDR3 is CASSQKGEYEQYF. In DNA, the CDR3 is TGTGCCAGCAGCCAAAAGGGGGAATACGAGCAGTACTTC.

The chain combines TRBV7-7 with TRBJ2-7; 7 bases fit TRBD1. Germline V gene data show CDR1 as SSHAT and CDR2 as FNYEAQ (reference sequence). Trimming removed 1 base from V and 0 bases from J; junction bases left unmatched: 6. CDR3 length: 16 residues. The CDR3 nucleotides read TGTGCCAGCAGCTTAGGACCCAGGGGGAGCTCCTACGAGCAGTACTTC. Its translation is CASSLGPRGSSYEQYF.

This chain joins TRBV19 and TRBJ2-7, with D possibly being TRBD1 (5 bases). The V gene's germline CDR1 is LNHDA and CDR2 SQIVND (reference sequence). V lost 1 base and J 1 base, leaving 17 bases between the germline ends. This CDR3 has 17 residues. The CDR3 DNA follows: TGTGCCAGTAGTATAGGAAGGGGTCGACAGCTATCCTACGAGCAGTACTTC. It yields the protein CASSIGRGRQLSYEQYF.

The rearrangement uses TRBV28 and TRBJ1-2, with D possibly TRBD1 on 5 matching bases. V was clipped by 10 bases and J by 3 bases, with 21 bases between them. Germline V gene lookup returns CDR1 MDHEN and CDR2 SYDVKM. This CDR3 has 15 amino acids. The CDR3 region has the DNA TGTGCCACCGACAGAACTTCAAGAACAGACTATGGCTACACCTTC. It encodes CATDRTSRTDYGYTF.

This chain joins TRBV10-3 and TRBJ1-1; TRBD1 might be the D (5 bases). The CDR3 loop spans 15 amino acids. Deletions cut 0 bases from V and 4 bases from J, with 12 bases between. Per the germline V gene, CDR1 is ENHRY and CDR2 is SYGVKD. The CDR3 sequence: CAISESGERITEAFF. CDR3 coding DNA: TGTGCCATCAGTGAGTCGGGGGAAAGGATCACTGAAGCTTTCTTT.

V gene TRBV5-6 combines with J gene TRBJ1-5; D is uncertain. Trimming pared 2 bases from V and 3 bases from J, leaving 9 bases between. This CDR3 has 14 residues. Germline-derived CDR1 and CDR2 are SGHDT and YYEEEE. In nucleotides, the CDR3 is TGTGCCAGCAGCTTTGCGGGTAACAATCAGCCCCAGCATTTT. The encoded protein is CASSFAGNNQPQHF.

This clone was observed once. V and J are TRBV24-1 and TRBJ1-2, with a weak D call TRBD1 (6 bases). CDR3 length: 15 residues. Germline V lookup: CDR1 KGHDR, CDR2 SFDVKD. The ends were cut back, 9 bases at V and 0 bases at J, with 16 bases in the middle. In DNA form, the CDR3 reads TGTGCCACCTCCCCCGGACAGTTAGCTAACTATGGCTACACCTTC. This codes for CATSPGQLANYGYTF.

The chain carries TRBV3-1 (or the pseudogene TRBV3-2) and TRBJ2-6; D is possibly TRBD1 or TRBD2 (5 bases each). From germline, CDR1 is LGHDT and CDR2 YNNKEL (reference sequence). The ends were cut back, 1 base at V and 4 bases at J, with 8 bases in the middle. The CDR3 consists of 15 residues. The chain's CDR3 is CASSQGGDGANVLTF. The CDR3 bases are TGTGCCAGCAGCCAAGGAGGGGACGGGGCCAACGTCCTGACTTTC.

This rearrangement joins TRBV29-1 to TRBJ1-5; tentatively, D is TRBD1 (5 bases). Germline V gene data show CDR1 as SQVTM and CDR2 as ANQGSEA. V dropped 1 base and J dropped 7 bases, with 11 bases sitting between them. The CDR3 length is 13 residues. In DNA, the CDR3 is TGCAGCGTTGAAGGGGGGACGGGGCAGCCCCAGCATTTT. Its translation: CSVEGGTGQPQHF.

The chain recombines TRBV27 with TRBJ2-7, with D unclear. The germline CDR1 and CDR2 sequences are MNHEY and SMNVEV (reference sequence). V lost 2 bases and J lost 1, with 12 bases in between. The CDR3 sequence is 15 residues long. The CDR3 sequence: CASSLRFSRSYEQYF. CDR3 sequence (DNA): TGTGCCAGCAGTTTAAGGTTTTCCCGGTCCTACGAGCAGTACTTC.

The chain is built from TRBV9 and TRBJ2-5, with 14 bases matching TRBD2. V was pared by 5 bases and J by 5 bases, with 8 bases of the junction left unmatched. The CDR3 loop spans 16 amino acids. The V gene's germline CDR1 is SGDLS and CDR2 YYNGEE. Here the CDR3 reads CASSETSGGAGETQYF. As DNA, the CDR3 is TGTGCCAGCAGTGAGACTAGCGGGGGGGCCGGGGAGACCCAGTACTTC.

The genes are TRBV6-1 and TRBJ2-2; D uncertain. There are 14 residues in the CDR3. Per germline, CDR1 MNHNS and CDR2 SASEGT. Trimming pared 1 base from V and 4 bases from J, leaving 7 bases between. As DNA, the CDR3 is TGTGCCAGCAGTGAAGGGCCGATCACCGGGGAGCTGTTTTTT. It specifies CASSEGPITGELFF.

For the CDR3, the DNA is TGCAGCGTGAGCCGGACCCCTCTATTGAACACTGAAGCTTTCTTT. Translation: CSVSRTPLLNTEAFF. The chain combines TRBV29-1 with TRBJ1-1; D is ambiguous. Germline-derived CDR1 and CDR2 are SQVTM and ANQGSEA. CDR3 size: 15 residues. Trimming cost V 6 bases and J 0 bases, with 17 bases left between them. The variable domain in full, with the rest retrieved from reference TRBV29-1 and TRBJ1-1, is SAVISQKPSRDICQRGTSLTIQCQVDSQVTMMFWYRQQPGQSLTLIATANQGSEATYESGFVIDKFPISRPNLTFSTLTVSNMSPEDSSIYLCSVSRTPLLNTEAFFGQGTRLTVV.

The rearrangement uses TRBV7-9 and TRBJ2-5; TRBD2 might be the D (6 bases). This CDR3 comprises 14 residues. The germline V gene encodes CDR1 SEHNR and CDR2 FQNEAQ (reference sequence). V was shortened by 1 base and J by 5 bases, with 11 bases between the two germline ends. The CDR3 DNA reads TGTGCCAGCAGCTTAGGATCCGGAGGGGAGACCCAGTACTTC. This encodes CASSLGSGGETQYF.

The chain uses TRBV5-5 and TRBJ2-5; TRBD2 agrees at 12 bases. The CDR3 is 15 amino acids. Germline CDR1 SGHKS, CDR2 YYEKEE (reference sequence). J lost 9 bases, V lost 4 bases, and 10 bases had no gene match. CDR3 sequence reads: CASSRGLAGAVSQYF. The CDR3 coding sequence is TGTGCCAGCAGCCGGGGACTAGCGGGTGCGGTGTCCCAGTACTTC. The full variable domain, in which reference TRBV5-5 and TRBJ2-5 provide the parts outside the CDR3, is DAGVTQSPTHLIKTRGQQVTLRCSPISGHKSVSWYQQVLGQGPQFIFQYYEKEERGRGNFPDRFSARQFPNYSSELNVNALLLGDSALYLCASSRGLAGAVSQYFGPGTRLLVL.

This chain uses TRBV6-2 or TRBV6-3 with TRBJ2-2; D might be TRBD1 or TRBD2, each matching 5 bases. CDR3 length: 14 amino acids. Germline assignment: CDR1 MNHEY and CDR2 SVGEGT. The V gene lost 5 bases and the J gene lost 6 bases, with 13 bases spanning the gap. The chain's CDR3 is CASSLIRDAGELFF. In nucleotides, the CDR3 is TGTGCCAGCAGTCTAATCCGGGACGCCGGGGAGCTGTTTTTT.

V and J are TRBV7-2 and TRBJ2-3; D may be TRBD1 (5 bases). In germline, CDR1 is SGHTA, CDR2 FQGNSA. The CDR3 contains 13 residues. Trimming took off 1 base at V and 6 bases at J, with 8 bases between the two ends. The DNA for the CDR3 is TGTGCCAGCAGCTTAGGGAAGGGGGATACGCAGTATTTT. It translates to CASSLGKGDTQYF.